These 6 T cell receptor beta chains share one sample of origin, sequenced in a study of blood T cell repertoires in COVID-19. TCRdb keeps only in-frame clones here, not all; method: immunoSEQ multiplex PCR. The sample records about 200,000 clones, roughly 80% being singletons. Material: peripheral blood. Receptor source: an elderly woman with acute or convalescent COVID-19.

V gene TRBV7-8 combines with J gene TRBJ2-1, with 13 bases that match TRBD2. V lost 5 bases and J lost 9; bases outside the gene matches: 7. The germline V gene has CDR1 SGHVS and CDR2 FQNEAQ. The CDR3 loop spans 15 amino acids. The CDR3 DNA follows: TGTGCCAGCAGCCCTGGACTAGCGGGAGCGCGTGAGCAGTTCTTC. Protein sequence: CASSPGLAGAREQFF.

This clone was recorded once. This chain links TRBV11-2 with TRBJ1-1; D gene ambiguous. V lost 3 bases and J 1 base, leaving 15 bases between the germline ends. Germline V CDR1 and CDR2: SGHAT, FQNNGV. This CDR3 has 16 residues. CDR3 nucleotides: TGTGCCAGCAGCTTTCCCTCCTGGAGGGAGAACACTGAAGCTTTCTTT. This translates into CASSFPSWRENTEAFF.

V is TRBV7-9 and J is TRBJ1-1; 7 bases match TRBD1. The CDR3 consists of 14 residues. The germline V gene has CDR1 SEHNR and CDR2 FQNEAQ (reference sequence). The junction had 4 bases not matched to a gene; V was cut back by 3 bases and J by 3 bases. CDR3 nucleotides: TGTGCCAGCAGCTTTACAGGGGAGGACACTGAAGCTTTCTTT. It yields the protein CASSFTGEDTEAFF.

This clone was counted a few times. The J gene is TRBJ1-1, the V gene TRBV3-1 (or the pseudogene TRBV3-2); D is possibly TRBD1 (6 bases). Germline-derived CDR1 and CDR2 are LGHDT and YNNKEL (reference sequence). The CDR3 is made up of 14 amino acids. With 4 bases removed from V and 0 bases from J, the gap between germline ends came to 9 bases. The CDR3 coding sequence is TGTGCCAGCAGCCTTGGACAGTTGAACACTGAAGCTTTCTTT. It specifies CASSLGQLNTEAFF.

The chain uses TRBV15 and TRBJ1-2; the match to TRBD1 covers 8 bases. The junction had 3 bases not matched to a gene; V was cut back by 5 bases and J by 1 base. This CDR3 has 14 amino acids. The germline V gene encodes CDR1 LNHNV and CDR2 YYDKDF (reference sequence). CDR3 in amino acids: CATSSTGGNYGYTF. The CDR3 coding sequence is TGTGCCACCAGCTCTACAGGGGGTAACTATGGCTACACCTTC.

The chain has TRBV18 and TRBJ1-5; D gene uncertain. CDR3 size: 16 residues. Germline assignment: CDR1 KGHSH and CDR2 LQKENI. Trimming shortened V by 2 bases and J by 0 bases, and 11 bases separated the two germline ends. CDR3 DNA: TGTGCCAGCTCACCATCAGCAGACAATAGCAATCAGCCCCAGCATTTT. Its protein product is CASSPSADNSNQPQHF. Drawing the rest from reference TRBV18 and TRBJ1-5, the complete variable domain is NAGVMQNPRHLVRRRGQEARLRCSPMKGHSHVYWYRQLPEEGLKFMVYLQKENIIDESGMPKERFSAEFPKEGPSILRIQQVVRGDSAAYFCASSPSADNSNQPQHFGDGTRLSIL.